This T cell receptor (beta chain) appears in the sequencing data of a study of identical twins. Study-wide results and caveats: Without tracking the same donors, conclusions rested on cross-sectional statistical analysis.

One entry per CDR3 protein results from TCRdb running MiXCR on the 5' RACE reads. The sample carries roughly 540,000 distinct CDR3 sequences, about 20% recorded once. In regard to this clonotype: What it binds is not known.

V shed 3 bases and J shed 1 base, with 9 bases lying between them. The CDR3 is 13 amino acids. Looked up from germline, CDR1 is DFQATT and CDR2 is SNEGSKA (reference sequence). These data are also associated with another study on T cells expressing NK-cell markers.

The receptor comes from a woman younger than 30 in good health. This rearrangement joins TRBV20-1 to TRBJ1-1; no reliable D call. Sequencing was carried out using CD4+ T cells sorted from blood. The CDR3 is CSASQQANTEAFF. DNA for the CDR3: TGCAGTGCTAGCCAGCAAGCGAACACTGAAGCTTTCTTT.